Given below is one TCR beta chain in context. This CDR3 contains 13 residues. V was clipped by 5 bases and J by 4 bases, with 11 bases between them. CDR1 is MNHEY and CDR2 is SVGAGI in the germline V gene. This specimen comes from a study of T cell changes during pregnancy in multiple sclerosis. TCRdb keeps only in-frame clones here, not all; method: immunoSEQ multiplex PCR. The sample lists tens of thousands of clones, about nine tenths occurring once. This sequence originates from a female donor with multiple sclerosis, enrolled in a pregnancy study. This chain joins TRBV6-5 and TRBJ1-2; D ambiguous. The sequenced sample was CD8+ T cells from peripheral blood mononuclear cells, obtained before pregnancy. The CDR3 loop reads CASSPSVTYGYTF. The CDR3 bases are TGTGCCAGCAGTCCGTCAGTAACCTATGGCTACACCTTC.